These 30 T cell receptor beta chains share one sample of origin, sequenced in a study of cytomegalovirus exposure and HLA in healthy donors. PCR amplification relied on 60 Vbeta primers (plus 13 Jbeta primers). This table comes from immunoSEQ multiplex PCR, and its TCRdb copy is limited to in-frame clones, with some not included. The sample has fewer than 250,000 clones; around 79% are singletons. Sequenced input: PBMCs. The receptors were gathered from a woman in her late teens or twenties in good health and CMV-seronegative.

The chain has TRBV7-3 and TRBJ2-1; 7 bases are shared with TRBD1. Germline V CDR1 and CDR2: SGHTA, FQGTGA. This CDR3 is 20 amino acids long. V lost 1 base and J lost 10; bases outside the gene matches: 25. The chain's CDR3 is CASSLKGTAAINNNGNEQFF. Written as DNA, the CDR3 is TGTGCCAGCAGCTTAAAGGGGACAGCGGCAATCAATAACAATGGGAACGAGCAGTTCTTC.

The CDR3 loop is CASSPRGSGDEQYF. The CDR3 DNA is TGTGCCAGCAGCCCGCGGGGATCCGGGGATGAGCAGTACTTC. The J gene is TRBJ2-7, the V gene TRBV7-3, with D possibly TRBD2 on 6 matching bases. Trimming took 5 bases from V and 7 from J, leaving 18 bases between them. The germline gives CDR1 SGHTA, CDR2 FQGTGA. The CDR3 has 14 amino acids. The full variable domain, with the rest looked up from reference TRBV7-3 and TRBJ2-7, is GAGVSQTPSNKVTEKGKYVELRCDPISGHTALYWYRQSLGQGPEFLIYFQGTGAADDSGLPNDRFFAVRPEGSVSTLKIQRTERGDSAVYLCASSPRGSGDEQYFGPGTRLTVT.

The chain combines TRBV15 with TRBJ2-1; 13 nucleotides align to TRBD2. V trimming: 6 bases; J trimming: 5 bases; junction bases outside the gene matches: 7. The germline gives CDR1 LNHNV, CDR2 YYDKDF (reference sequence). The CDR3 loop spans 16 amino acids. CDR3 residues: CATRSSGLAGDNEQFF. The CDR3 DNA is TGTGCCACCAGGTCCTCTGGACTAGCGGGGGACAATGAGCAGTTCTTC.

The DNA for the CDR3 is TGTGCCAGTAGCCCAGGGGATAATTCACCCCTCCACTTT. Residues: CASSPGDNSPLHF. V usage is TRBV19 and J usage is TRBJ1-6; weak D call: TRBD1 (6 bases). V was cut by 6 bases and J by 5 bases, with 8 bases left in between. Germline assignment: CDR1 LNHDA and CDR2 SQIVND (reference sequence). The CDR3 is 13 residues long.

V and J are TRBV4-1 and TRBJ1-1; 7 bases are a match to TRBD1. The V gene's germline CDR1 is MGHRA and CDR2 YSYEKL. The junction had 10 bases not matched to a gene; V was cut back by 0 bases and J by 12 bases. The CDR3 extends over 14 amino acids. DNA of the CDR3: TGCGCCAGCAGCCAAGATCGGAGGGGGCTTGTCACTTTCTTT. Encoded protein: CASSQDRRGLVTFF.

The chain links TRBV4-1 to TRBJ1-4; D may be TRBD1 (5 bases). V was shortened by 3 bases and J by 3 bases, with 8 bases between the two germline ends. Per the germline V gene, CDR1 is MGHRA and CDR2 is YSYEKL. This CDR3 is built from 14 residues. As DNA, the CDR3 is TGCGCCAGCAGCCAGGGGGGGTCTAATGAAAAACTGTTTTTT. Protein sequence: CASSQGGSNEKLFF.

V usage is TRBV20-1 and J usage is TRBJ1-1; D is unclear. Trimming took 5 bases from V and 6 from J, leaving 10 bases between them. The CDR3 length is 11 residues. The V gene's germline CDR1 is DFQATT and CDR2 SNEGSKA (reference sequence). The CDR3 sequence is CSAEAGSEAFF. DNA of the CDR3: TGCAGTGCTGAGGCGGGGTCTGAAGCTTTCTTT.

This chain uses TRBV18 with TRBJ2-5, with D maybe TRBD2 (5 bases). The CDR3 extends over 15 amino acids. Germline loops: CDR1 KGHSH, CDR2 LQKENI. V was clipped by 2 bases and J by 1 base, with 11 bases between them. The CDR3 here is CASSPWTAGQETQYF. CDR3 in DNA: TGTGCCAGCTCACCATGGACCGCGGGCCAAGAGACCCAGTACTTC.

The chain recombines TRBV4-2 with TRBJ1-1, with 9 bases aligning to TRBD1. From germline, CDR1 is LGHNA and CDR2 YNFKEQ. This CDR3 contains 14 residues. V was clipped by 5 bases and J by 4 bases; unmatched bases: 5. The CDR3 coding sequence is TGTGCCAGCAGCGCAAGACAGGGGGGCACTGAAGCTTTCTTT. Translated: CASSARQGGTEAFF.

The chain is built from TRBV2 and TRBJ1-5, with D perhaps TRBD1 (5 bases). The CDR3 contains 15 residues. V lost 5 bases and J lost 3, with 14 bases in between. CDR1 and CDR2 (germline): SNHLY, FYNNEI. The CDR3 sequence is CASSLQTAPNQPQHF. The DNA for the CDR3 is TGTGCCAGCAGTCTCCAGACAGCGCCCAATCAGCCCCAGCATTTT. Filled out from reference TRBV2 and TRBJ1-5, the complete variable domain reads EPEVTQTPSHQVTQMGQEVILRCVPISNHLYFYWYRQILGQKVEFLVSFYNNEISEKSEIFDDQFSVERPDGSNFTLKIRSTKLEDSAMYFCASSLQTAPNQPQHFGDGTRLSIL.

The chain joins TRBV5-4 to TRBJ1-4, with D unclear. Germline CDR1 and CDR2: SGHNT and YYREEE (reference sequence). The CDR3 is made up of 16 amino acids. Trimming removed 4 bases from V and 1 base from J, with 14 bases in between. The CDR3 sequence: CASSPDNVVTNEKLFF. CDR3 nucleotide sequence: TGTGCCAGCAGCCCCGACAATGTGGTAACTAATGAAAAACTGTTTTTT. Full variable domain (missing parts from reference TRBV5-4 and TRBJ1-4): ETGVTQSPTHLIKTRGQQVTLRCSSQSGHNTVSWYQQALGQGPQFIFQYYREEENGRGNFPPRFSGLQFPNYSSELNVNALELDDSALYLCASSPDNVVTNEKLFFGSGTQLSVL.

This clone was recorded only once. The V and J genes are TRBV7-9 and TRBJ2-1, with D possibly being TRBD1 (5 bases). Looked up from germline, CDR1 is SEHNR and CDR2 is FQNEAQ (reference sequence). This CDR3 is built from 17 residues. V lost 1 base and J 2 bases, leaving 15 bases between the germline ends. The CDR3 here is CASSLGGLGVTYNEQFF. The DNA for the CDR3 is TGTGCCAGCAGCTTAGGTGGTCTAGGGGTGACCTACAATGAGCAGTTCTTC.

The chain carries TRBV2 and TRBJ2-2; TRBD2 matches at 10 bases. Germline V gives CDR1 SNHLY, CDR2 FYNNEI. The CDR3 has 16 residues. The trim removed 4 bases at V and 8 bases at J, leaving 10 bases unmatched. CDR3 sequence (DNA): TGTGCCAGCAGTGGGACTAGCGGACCTAAGGGGGGGGAGCTGTTTTTT. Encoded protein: CASSGTSGPKGGELFF.

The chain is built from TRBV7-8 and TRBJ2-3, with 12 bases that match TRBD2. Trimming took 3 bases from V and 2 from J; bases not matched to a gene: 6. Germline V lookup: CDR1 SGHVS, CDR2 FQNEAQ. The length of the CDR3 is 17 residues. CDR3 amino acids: CASSLRLAGEFTDTQYF. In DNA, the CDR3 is TGTGCCAGCAGCTTGCGACTAGCGGGAGAGTTCACAGATACGCAGTATTTT. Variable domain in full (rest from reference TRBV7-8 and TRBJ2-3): GAGVSQSPRYKVAKRGQDVALRCDPISGHVSLFWYQQALGQGPEFLTYFQNEAQLDKSGLPSDRFFAERPEGSVSTLKIQRTQQEDSAVYLCASSLRLAGEFTDTQYFGPGTRLTVL.

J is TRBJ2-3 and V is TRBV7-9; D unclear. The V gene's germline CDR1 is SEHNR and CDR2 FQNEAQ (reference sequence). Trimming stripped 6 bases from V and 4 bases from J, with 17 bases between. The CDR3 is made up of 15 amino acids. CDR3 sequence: CASRPTSRWADTQYF. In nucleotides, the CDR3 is TGTGCCAGCAGGCCGACATCGAGATGGGCAGATACGCAGTATTTT. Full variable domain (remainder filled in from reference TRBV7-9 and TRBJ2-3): DTGVSQNPRHKITKRGQNVTFRCDPISEHNRLYWYRQTLGQGPEFLTYFQNEAQLEKSRLLSDRFSAERPKGSFSTLEIQRTEQGDSAMYLCASRPTSRWADTQYFGPGTRLTVL.

Here the CDR3 DNA reads TGTGCCAGCAGCAAATTCTCCGGGACAAGCTACGAGCAGTACTTC. The encoded protein is CASSKFSGTSYEQYF. V gene TRBV21-1 combines with J gene TRBJ2-7; the table's TRBD1 call for D was not verified on the DNA. TRBV21-1 is flagged as a pseudogene. This CDR3 has 15 residues.

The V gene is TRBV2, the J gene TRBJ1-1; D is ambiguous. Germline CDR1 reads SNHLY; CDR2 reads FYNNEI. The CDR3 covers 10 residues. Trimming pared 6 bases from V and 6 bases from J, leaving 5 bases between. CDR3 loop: CASRGSEAFF. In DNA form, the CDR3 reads TGTGCCAGCAGGGGCTCTGAAGCTTTCTTT.

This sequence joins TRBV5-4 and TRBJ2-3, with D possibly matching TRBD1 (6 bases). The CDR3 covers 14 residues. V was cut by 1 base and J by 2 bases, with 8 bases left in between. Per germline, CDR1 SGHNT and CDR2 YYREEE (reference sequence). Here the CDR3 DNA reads TGTGCCAGCAGCTTGACAGGGAACACAGATACGCAGTATTTT. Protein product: CASSLTGNTDTQYF.

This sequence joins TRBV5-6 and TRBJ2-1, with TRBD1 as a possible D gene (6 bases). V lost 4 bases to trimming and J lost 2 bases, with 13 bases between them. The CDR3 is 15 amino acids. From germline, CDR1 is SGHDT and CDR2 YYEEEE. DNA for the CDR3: TGTGCCAGCAGCCAAGGACAGATAACCTACAATGAGCAGTTCTTC. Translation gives CASSQGQITYNEQFF.

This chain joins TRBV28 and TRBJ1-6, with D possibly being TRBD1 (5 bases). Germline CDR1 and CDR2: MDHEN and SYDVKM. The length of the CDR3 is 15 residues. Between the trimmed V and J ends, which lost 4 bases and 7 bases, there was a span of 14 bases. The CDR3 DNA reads TGTGCCAGCAGTTCGACTTCGGGGGGAAATTCACCCCTCCACTTT. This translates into CASSSTSGGNSPLHF.

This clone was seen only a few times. CDR3: CSVRPGTGYEQYF. Here the CDR3 DNA reads TGCAGCGTACGTCCCGGGACAGGGTACGAGCAGTACTTC. This chain joins TRBV29-1 and TRBJ2-5, with 9 bases matching TRBD1. The DNA end is more similar to TRBJ2-7, so the J call may be wrong. This CDR3 has 13 amino acids. Looked up from germline, CDR1 is SQVTM and CDR2 is ANQGSEA.

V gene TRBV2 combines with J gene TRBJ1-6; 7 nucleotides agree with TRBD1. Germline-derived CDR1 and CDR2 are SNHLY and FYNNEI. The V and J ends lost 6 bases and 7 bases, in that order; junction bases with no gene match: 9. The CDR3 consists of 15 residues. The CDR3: CASSVDRVPNSPLHF. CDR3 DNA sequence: TGTGCCAGCAGCGTTGACAGGGTCCCGAATTCACCCCTCCACTTT.

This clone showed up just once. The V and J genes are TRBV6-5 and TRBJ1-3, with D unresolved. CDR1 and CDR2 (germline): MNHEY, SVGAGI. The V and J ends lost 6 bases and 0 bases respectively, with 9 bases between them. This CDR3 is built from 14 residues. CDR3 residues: CASSPGFSGNTIYF. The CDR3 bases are TGTGCCAGCAGCCCGGGGTTCTCTGGAAACACCATATATTTT.

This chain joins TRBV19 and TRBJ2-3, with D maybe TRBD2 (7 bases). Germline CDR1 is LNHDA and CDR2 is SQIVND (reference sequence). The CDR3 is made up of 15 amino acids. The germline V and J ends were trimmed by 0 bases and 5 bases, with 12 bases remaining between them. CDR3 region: CASSIDPGGLDTQYF. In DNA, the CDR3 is TGTGCCAGTAGTATAGATCCGGGGGGCCTAGATACGCAGTATTTT.

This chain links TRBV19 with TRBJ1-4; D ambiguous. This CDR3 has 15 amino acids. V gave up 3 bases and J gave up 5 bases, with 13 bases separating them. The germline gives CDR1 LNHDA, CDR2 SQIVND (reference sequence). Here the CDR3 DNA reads TGTGCCAGTAGTATGTCCGGGTTAGCAAATGAAAAACTGTTTTTT. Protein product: CASSMSGLANEKLFF. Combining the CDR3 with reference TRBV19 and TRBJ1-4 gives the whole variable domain DGGITQSPKYLFRKEGQNVTLSCEQNLNHDAMYWYRQDPGQGLRLIYYSQIVNDFQKGDIAEGYSVSREKKESFPLTVTSAQKNPTAFYLCASSMSGLANEKLFFGSGTQLSVL.

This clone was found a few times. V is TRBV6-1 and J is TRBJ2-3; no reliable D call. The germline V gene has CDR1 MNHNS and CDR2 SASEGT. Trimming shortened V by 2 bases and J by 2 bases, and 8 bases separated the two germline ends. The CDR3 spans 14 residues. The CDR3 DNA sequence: TGTGCCAGCAGTGAACTGCAGTTCACAGATACGCAGTATTTT. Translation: CASSELQFTDTQYF.

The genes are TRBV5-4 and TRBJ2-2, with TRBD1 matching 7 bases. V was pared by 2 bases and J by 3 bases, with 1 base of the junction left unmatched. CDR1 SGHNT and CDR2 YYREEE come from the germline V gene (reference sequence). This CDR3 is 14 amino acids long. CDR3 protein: CASSLTGDTGELFF. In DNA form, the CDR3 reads TGTGCCAGCAGCTTAACAGGGGACACCGGGGAGCTGTTTTTT.

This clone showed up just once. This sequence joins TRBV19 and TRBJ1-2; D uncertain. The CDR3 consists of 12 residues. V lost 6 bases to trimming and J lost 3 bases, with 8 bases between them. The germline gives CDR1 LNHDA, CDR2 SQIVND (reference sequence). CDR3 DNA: TGTGCCAGTAGGCTCCGGGACTATGGCTACACCTTC. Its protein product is CASRLRDYGYTF. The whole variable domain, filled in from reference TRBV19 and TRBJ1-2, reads DGGITQSPKYLFRKEGQNVTLSCEQNLNHDAMYWYRQDPGQGLRLIYYSQIVNDFQKGDIAEGYSVSREKKESFPLTVTSAQKNPTAFYLCASRLRDYGYTFGSGTRLTVV.

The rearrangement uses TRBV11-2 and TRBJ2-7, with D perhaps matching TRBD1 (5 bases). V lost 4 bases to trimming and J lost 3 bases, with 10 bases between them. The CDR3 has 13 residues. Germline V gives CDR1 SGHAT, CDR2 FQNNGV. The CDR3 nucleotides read TGTGCCAGCAGCTCTGACAGAAACTACGAGCAGTACTTC. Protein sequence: CASSSDRNYEQYF.

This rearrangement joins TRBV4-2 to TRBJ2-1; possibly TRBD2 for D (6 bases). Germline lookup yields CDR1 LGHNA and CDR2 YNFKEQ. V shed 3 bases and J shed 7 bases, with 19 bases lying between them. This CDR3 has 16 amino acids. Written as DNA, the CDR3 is TGTGCCAGCAGCCAGAATCCGAGACTAGGGTTAAATGAGCAGTTCTTC. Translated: CASSQNPRLGLNEQFF.